What follows describes a single T cell receptor beta chain. Its antigen is undetermined. Naive-designated CD8 cells lacked CD45RO, were positively enriched for CCR7, and omitted terminally differentiated effector memory CD45RA+ cells. These data come from a study of shared clonotypes between healthy human individuals. Overall study findings and caveats: Non-shared clonotypes showed lower generation probabilities than clonotypes common to all four donors.

Germline V lookup: CDR1 MNHEY, CDR2 SMNVEV (reference sequence). The V end lost 3 bases, the J end lost 3 bases, and 12 bases lay between the germline ends. The CDR3 sequence is 14 residues long. Researchers divided each subset's genomic DNA evenly across several immunoSEQ plates. Produced via immunoSEQ multiplex PCR; TCRdb's table is partial and in-frame only. The table lists roughly 770,000 clones, around 96% of them singletons. The chain joins TRBV27 to TRBJ2-7; D could derive from TRBD1 or TRBD2 (6 bases each). The clonotype comes from a man aged 25-40 years in good health. The source material was naive CD8+ T cells sorted from blood. The CDR3 protein is CASSLGGALYEQYF. For the CDR3, the DNA is TGTGCCAGCAGTTTGGGGGGCGCACTCTACGAGCAGTACTTC.